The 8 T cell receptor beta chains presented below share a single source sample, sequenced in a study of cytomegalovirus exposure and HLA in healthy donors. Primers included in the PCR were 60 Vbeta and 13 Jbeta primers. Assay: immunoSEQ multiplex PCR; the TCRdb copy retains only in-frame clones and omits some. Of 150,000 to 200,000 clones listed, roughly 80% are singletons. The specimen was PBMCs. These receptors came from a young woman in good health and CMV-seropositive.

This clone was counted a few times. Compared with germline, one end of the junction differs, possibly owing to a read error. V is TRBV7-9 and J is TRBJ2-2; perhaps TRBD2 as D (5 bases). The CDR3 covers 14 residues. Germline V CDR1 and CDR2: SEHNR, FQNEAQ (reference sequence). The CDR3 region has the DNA TGTTCCAGCAGCTTAGCGCTTAGTACCGGGGAGCTGTTTTTT. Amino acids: CSSSLALSTGELFF.

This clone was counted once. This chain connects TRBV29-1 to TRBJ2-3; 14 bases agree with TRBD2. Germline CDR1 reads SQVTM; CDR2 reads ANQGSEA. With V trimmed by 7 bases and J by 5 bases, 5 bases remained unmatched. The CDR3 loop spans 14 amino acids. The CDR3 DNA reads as TGCAGCGCCGGACTAGCGGGGGGTAGAGATACGCAGTATTTT. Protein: CSAGLAGGRDTQYF.

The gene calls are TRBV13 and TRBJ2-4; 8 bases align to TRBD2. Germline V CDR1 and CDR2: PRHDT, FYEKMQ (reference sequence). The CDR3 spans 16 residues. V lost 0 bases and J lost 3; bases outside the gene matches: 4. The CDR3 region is CASSLGGSGGKNIQYF. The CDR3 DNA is TGTGCCAGCAGCTTAGGGGGAAGCGGGGGCAAAAACATTCAGTACTTC.

The CDR3 DNA reads TGTGCCAGTAGTCTTTTGGGGGGGGGCACCGGGGAGCTGTTTTTT. Translated: CASSLLGGGTGELFF. The chain is built from TRBV19 and TRBJ2-2; TRBD2 matches at 7 bases. The CDR3 has 15 amino acids. CDR1 and CDR2 (germline): LNHDA, SQIVND (reference sequence). V gave up 5 bases and J gave up 4 bases; unmatched junction bases: 7.

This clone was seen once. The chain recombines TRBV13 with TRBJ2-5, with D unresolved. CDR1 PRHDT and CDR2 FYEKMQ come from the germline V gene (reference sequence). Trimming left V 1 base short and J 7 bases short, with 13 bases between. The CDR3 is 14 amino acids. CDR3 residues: CASSLEYRSRTQYF. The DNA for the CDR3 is TGTGCCAGCAGCTTAGAATACAGATCTCGGACCCAGTACTTC.

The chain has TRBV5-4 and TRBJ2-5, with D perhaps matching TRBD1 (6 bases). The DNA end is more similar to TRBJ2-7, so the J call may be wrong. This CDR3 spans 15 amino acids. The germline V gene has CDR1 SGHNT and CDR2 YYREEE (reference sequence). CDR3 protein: CASSHIRDNAYEQYF. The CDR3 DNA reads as TGTGCCAGCAGCCATATTCGGGACAATGCCTACGAGCAGTACTTC.

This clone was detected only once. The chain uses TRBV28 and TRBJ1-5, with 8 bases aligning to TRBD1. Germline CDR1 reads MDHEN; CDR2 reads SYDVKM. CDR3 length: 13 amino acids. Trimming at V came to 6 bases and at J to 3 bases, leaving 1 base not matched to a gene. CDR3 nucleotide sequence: TGTGCCAGCAGGACAGGGGCCAATCAGCCCCAGCATTTT. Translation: CASRTGANQPQHF.

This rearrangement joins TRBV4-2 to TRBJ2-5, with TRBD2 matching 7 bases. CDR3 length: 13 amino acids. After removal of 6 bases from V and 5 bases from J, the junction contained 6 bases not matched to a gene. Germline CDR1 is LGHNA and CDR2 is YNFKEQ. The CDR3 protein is CASRGGSRETQYF. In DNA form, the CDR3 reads TGTGCCAGCAGGGGCGGGAGTCGCGAGACCCAGTACTTC.